This is a list of T cell receptor beta chains from one sample in a study of cytomegalovirus exposure and HLA in healthy donors. Clones were sequenced by immunoSEQ multiplex PCR, and TCRdb holds only the in-frame ones, with some missing. This table has 150,000 to 200,000 clones, less than 90% appearing once. Specimen: PBMCs. All receptors derive from a male donor in good health and CMV-seropositive. Each CDR3 is given with its conserved first and last residue. Each record gives: J gene, V gene, clone size, D gene, CDR3 protein, CDR3 DNA. A D gene is named only where the DNA matches it firmly. Clone size appears in some rows only: once, few, many, or a class for an expanded clone.

>TRBJ1-2|TRBV7-8|.|TRBD1
CASSLAGQGKGYTF
TGTGCCAGCAGCCTTGCTGGACAGGGAAAGGGCTACACCTTC
>TRBJ2-1|TRBV7-9|.|.
CASSLVVEGNNEQFF
TGTGCCAGCAGCTTAGTGGTGGAGGGGAACAATGAGCAGTTCTTC
>TRBJ2-7|TRBV13|.|TRBD2
CASSEGLVGPYEQYF
TGTGCCAGCAGCGAGGGACTAGTTGGGCCCTACGAGCAGTACTTC
>TRBJ2-1|TRBV5-1|.|TRBD2
CASSFGGSLDEQFF
TGCGCCAGCAGCTTTGGCGGGAGTCTCGATGAGCAGTTCTTC
>TRBJ2-5|TRBV7-9|.|TRBD1
CASSPQGVLPETQYF
TGTGCCAGCAGCCCTCAGGGGGTACTACCGGAGACCCAGTACTTC
>TRBJ2-1|TRBV10-3|once|.
CAIRTGTSYNEQFF
TGTGCCATCAGGACAGGTACTTCCTACAATGAGCAGTTCTTC
>TRBJ2-1|TRBV6-6|.|TRBD1
CASSYPGQGNEQFF
TGTGCCAGCAGTTACCCGGGACAGGGGAATGAGCAGTTCTTC
>TRBJ2-7|TRBV5-1|.|TRBD2
CASSLARTSGFSYEQYF
TGCGCCAGCAGCTTGGCCAGGACTAGCGGTTTCTCCTACGAGCAGTACTTC
>TRBJ2-3|TRBV5-1|.|.
CASSSPTGWAAGRTDTQYF
TGCGCCAGCAGCTCGCCGACAGGGTGGGCGGCGGGACGCACAGATACGCAGTATTTT
>TRBJ2-7|TRBV4-3|.|.
CASSQDPGTDYEQYF
TGCGCCAGCAGCCAAGATCCCGGGACTGACTACGAGCAGTACTTC
>TRBJ2-2|TRBV6-5|few|TRBD1
CASTPGTGVGGELFF
TGTGCCAGCACTCCCGGGACAGGGGTCGGCGGGGAGCTGTTTTTT
>TRBJ2-1|TRBV7-6|.|.
CASSLTRIDRDWNEQFF
TGTGCCAGCAGCCTTACGCGAATCGATCGAGATTGGAATGAGCAGTTCTTC
>TRBJ1-2|TRBV28|.|.
CASSGGGLNYGYTF
TGTGCCAGCAGTGGGGGGGGTCTCAACTATGGCTACACCTTC
>TRBJ2-2|TRBV9|.|TRBD1
CASRDRANTGELFF
TGTGCCAGCAGAGACAGGGCGAACACCGGGGAGCTGTTTTTT
>TRBJ1-4|TRBV13|few|TRBD1
CASSRQGALDEKLFF
TGTGCCAGCAGCAGACAGGGGGCTCTGGATGAAAAACTGTTTTTT
>TRBJ2-7|TRBV13|.|TRBD2
CASSLATSGRSYEQYF
TGTGCCAGCAGCTTGGCGACTAGCGGGAGATCCTACGAGCAGTACTTC
>TRBJ1-4|TRBV6-6|.|TRBD1
CASSHGGQGTNEKLFF
TGTGCCAGCAGCCACGGCGGACAGGGGACTAATGAAAAACTGTTTTTT
>TRBJ1-1|TRBV12-1|.|.
CASSSSPGGRLGTEAFF
TGTGCCAGCAGCTCCTCCCCCGGGGGGCGCCTTGGCACTGAAGCTTTCTTT
>TRBJ1-2|TRBV19|.|TRBD1
CASSNGVTGGRGYTF
TGTGCCAGTAGTAATGGCGTCACAGGGGGTCGCGGCTACACCTTC
>TRBJ2-1|TRBV7-9|.|TRBD2
CASSFPRTSGYIYNEQFF
TGTGCCAGCAGCTTTCCCCGGACTAGCGGGTATATTTACAATGAGCAGTTCTTC
>TRBJ2-1|TRBV30|.|TRBD2
CAWSVGNSGSYNEQFF
TGTGCCTGGAGTGTTGGTAATAGCGGGAGTTACAATGAGCAGTTCTTC
>TRBJ1-5|TRBV12-5|once|.
CASAAPQGNQPQHF
TGTGCTAGTGCCGCCCCGCAGGGGAATCAGCCCCAGCATTTT
>TRBJ2-1|TRBV5-1|.|.
CASAPESYNEQFF
TGCGCCAGCGCCCCCGAGTCCTACAATGAGCAGTTCTTC
>TRBJ1-4|TRBV7-2|.|TRBD1
CASSATGDEKLFF
TGTGCCAGCAGCGCAACAGGGGACGAAAAACTGTTTTTT
>TRBJ2-7|TRBV7-9|.|.
CASSVIFGEQYF
TGTGCCAGCAGCGTTATTTTCGGGGAGCAGTACTTC
>TRBJ2-7|TRBV5-1|few|TRBD1
CASSLEGDRGHEQYF
TGCGCCAGCAGCTTGGAAGGGGACAGGGGCCACGAGCAGTACTTC
>TRBJ1-1|TRBV19|.|.
CASSIGEGNTEAFF
TGTGCCAGTAGTATAGGGGAGGGAAACACTGAAGCTTTCTTT
>TRBJ2-1|TRBV5-1|.|TRBD1
CASSLGGTGTRDEQFF
TGCGCCAGCAGCTTGGGAGGGACAGGGACCAGGGATGAGCAGTTCTTC
>TRBJ2-3|TRBV14|.|TRBD2
CASSQDRLRGSTDTQYF
TGTGCCAGCAGCCAAGACAGGCTGCGGGGGAGCACAGATACGCAGTATTTT
>TRBJ2-7|TRBV7-9|.|.
CATSLTDKSYEQYF
TGTGCCACCAGCTTAACTGATAAATCCTACGAGCAGTACTTC
>TRBJ2-7|TRBV4-1|few|TRBD2
CASSQEGLANEQYF
TGCGCCAGCAGCCAAGAGGGACTAGCGAACGAGCAGTACTTC
>TRBJ2-2|TRBV30|.|TRBD2
CAGASGPGELFF
TGTGCCGGAGCTAGCGGGCCCGGGGAGCTGTTTTTT
>TRBJ2-3|TRBV27|.|TRBD2
CASSPSTSGRVTDTQYF
TGTGCCAGCAGTCCCTCCACTAGCGGGAGGGTCACAGATACGCAGTATTTT
>TRBJ2-7|TRBV7-9|.|TRBD1
CSSSLGQPNEQYF
TGTTCCAGCAGCTTGGGACAGCCTAATGAGCAGTACTTC
>TRBJ2-1|TRBV5-1|.|TRBD2
CATSLSGKYNEQFF
TGCGCCACCTCATTGAGCGGGAAATACAATGAGCAGTTCTTC
>TRBJ1-2|TRBV29-1|.|.
CSVIGQGTNYGYTF
TGCAGCGTTATCGGACAAGGGACTAACTATGGCTACACCTTC
>TRBJ2-2|TRBV7-8|.|TRBD1
CASSWTGGTGELFF
TGTGCCAGCAGCTGGACAGGGGGCACCGGGGAGCTGTTTTTT
>TRBJ1-4|TRBV7-2|few|TRBD1
CASSLVAGGNEKLFF
TGTGCCAGCAGCTTAGTGGCAGGGGGTAATGAAAAACTGTTTTTT
>TRBJ2-3|TRBV7-9|.|TRBD2
CASSLASSGGGDTQYF
TGTGCCAGCAGCTTAGCCTCTAGCGGGGGAGGGGATACGCAGTATTTT